The present T cell receptor beta chain was sequenced within a study of beta chain features in type 1 diabetes. About the research overall: Sorted cell examination encompassed roughly 98,000,000 cells across all samples.

Study-level results: Researchers report that Type 1 diabetes patients had moderately but significantly shorter TCRB CDR3s across all four CD4+ subsets.

The table lists this clone with a few counts. As yet, its antigen is unknown. It was one heparinised blood draw, averaging approximately 100 mL, that each donor gave. Sorted populations all had greater than 95% purity. What was sequenced were expressed TCRB transcripts, since all of the isolated RNA had been reverse transcribed. The repertoire was sequenced with immunoSEQ multiplex PCR; TCRdb's copy has only in-frame clones and lacks some. The repertoire has hundreds of thousands of clones, around 15% of them found once; the top ten carry approximately 0.043%. Germline V gene lookup returns CDR1 SNHLY and CDR2 FYNNEI. CDR3 length: 14 residues. V was pared by 7 bases and J by 5 bases, with 9 bases of the junction left unmatched.

The TCR was taken from a man aged 18-30 years with type 1 diabetes. This chain uses TRBV2 with TRBJ2-7, with TRBD2 identical over 9 bases. Material for sequencing was naive CD4+ T cells from blood. CDR3 DNA: TGTGCCAGCAATCTTTATAGCGGGAGACACGAGCAGTACTTC. It codes for CASNLYSGRHEQYF.